Following are 18 T cell receptor beta chains from one sample sequenced in a study of blood T cell repertoires in COVID-19. This table comes from immunoSEQ multiplex PCR, and its TCRdb copy is limited to in-frame clones, with some not included. The sample carries approximately 220,000 clones, about 87% recorded once. The sample taken for sequencing was peripheral blood. The receptors were gathered from a man aged 55 to 70 who had recovered from COVID-19.

J is TRBJ1-6 and V is TRBV9; 7 positions agree with TRBD1. Germline trimming cut 3 bases from V and 5 bases from J; bases unmatched to any gene: 5. Germline V gene lookup returns CDR1 SGDLS and CDR2 YYNGEE. This CDR3 region has 15 residues. The chain's CDR3 is CASSAPTGNNSPLHF. CDR3 nucleotides: TGTGCCAGCAGCGCCCCGACAGGGAATAATTCACCCCTCCACTTT.

For this clone: Different DNA sequences within this sample yield the same CDR3. The rearrangement uses TRBV9 and TRBJ1-5, with D uncertain. The CDR3 is made up of 14 amino acids. From germline, CDR1 is SGDLS and CDR2 YYNGEE. V was shortened by 0 bases and J by 4 bases, with 8 bases between the two germline ends. The CDR3 DNA reads as TGTGCCAGCAGCGTAGCGGGTGAGAATCAGCCCCAGCATTTT. Translation gives CASSVAGENQPQHF.

CDR3 nucleotide sequence: TGTGCCAGCAGCGCCCGCGGGGCCCCCATCCCCTTGGGGGCCAACGTCCTGACTTTC. Translation: CASSARGAPIPLGANVLTF. V gene TRBV9 combines with J gene TRBJ2-6, with a weak D call TRBD2 (6 bases). The CDR3 loop spans 19 amino acids. Trimming stripped 3 bases from V and 4 bases from J, with 23 bases between. Looked up from germline, CDR1 is SGDLS and CDR2 is YYNGEE.

The chain couples TRBV5-1 to TRBJ1-4, with D perhaps TRBD1 (6 bases). V dropped 4 bases and J dropped 2 bases, with 12 bases sitting between them. The length of the CDR3 is 15 residues. Germline values: CDR1 SGHRS, CDR2 YFSETQ. The CDR3 is CASSVQTGTNEKLFF. In DNA, the CDR3 is TGCGCCAGCAGCGTGCAAACAGGGACTAATGAAAAACTGTTTTTT.

The V and J genes are TRBV7-2 and TRBJ1-3, with D maybe TRBD1 (6 bases). This CDR3 is built from 16 residues. Trimming stripped 1 base from V and 0 bases from J, with 10 bases between. The germline CDR1 and CDR2 sequences are SGHTA and FQGNSA. The CDR3 coding sequence is TGTGCCAGCAGCTTAGGGACAGTGGACTCTGGAAACACCATATATTTT. The encoded protein is CASSLGTVDSGNTIYF.

CDR3 amino acids: CASSSQTGGTAGELFF. In DNA, the CDR3 is TGTGCCAGCAGCTCTCAGACGGGCGGGACGGCCGGGGAGCTGTTTTTT. The gene calls are TRBV5-4 and TRBJ2-2; D perhaps matches TRBD2 (6 bases). The CDR3 totals 16 residues. Germline CDR1 is SGHNT and CDR2 is YYREEE (reference sequence). Trimming left V 3 bases short and J 6 bases short, with 18 bases between.

The chain has TRBV7-3 and TRBJ2-2, with TRBD2 matching 10 bases. CDR3 length equals 20 residues. The V segment lost 5 bases and the J segment 4 bases; nucleotides outside the gene matches: 19. CDR1 and CDR2 from the germline V gene are SGHTA and FQGTGA. The CDR3 DNA follows: TGTGCCAGCAGCCCGGTGGGGAGCGGGAGGGCCAGATCGGTCACCGGGGAGCTGTTTTTT. Encoded protein: CASSPVGSGRARSVTGELFF.

For this clone: The sample carries other DNA sequences with the same CDR3. The chain is built from TRBV7-3 and TRBJ1-1; 8 bases match TRBD1. Per germline, CDR1 SGHTA and CDR2 FQGTGA. The CDR3 length is 13 residues. V lost 8 bases and J lost 1; bases outside the gene matches: 3. CDR3 residues: CASGQGPNTEAFF. CDR3 coding DNA: TGTGCCAGCGGACAGGGACCGAACACTGAAGCTTTCTTT.

The chain combines TRBV18 with TRBJ2-7; the match to TRBD2 covers 9 bases. The V and J ends lost 0 bases and 0 bases, in that order; junction bases with no gene match: 3. This CDR3 is 16 amino acids long. Germline-derived CDR1 and CDR2 are KGHSH and LQKENI. CDR3 amino acids: CASSPPLAGPSYEQYF. CDR3 bases: TGTGCCAGCTCACCACCCCTAGCGGGGCCCTCCTACGAGCAGTACTTC.

The V gene is TRBV7-7, the J gene TRBJ2-3, with TRBD1 identical over 7 bases. Germline CDR1 and CDR2: SSHAT and FNYEAQ (reference sequence). V was clipped by 1 base and J by 5 bases; unmatched bases: 3. The CDR3 spans 14 residues. For the CDR3, the DNA is TGTGCCAGCAGCTTAGGAGGGGGCGGAGATACGCAGTATTTT. Protein product: CASSLGGGGDTQYF. The full variable domain, with the rest looked up from reference TRBV7-7 and TRBJ2-3, is GAGVSQSPRYKVTKRGQDVTLRCDPISSHATLYWYQQALGQGPEFLTYFNYEAQPDKSGLPSDRFSAERPEGSISTLTIQRTEQRDSAMYRCASSLGGGGDTQYFGPGTRLTVL.

The V gene is TRBV1, the J gene TRBJ2-3; the table's D call, TRBD2, was not checked against the DNA. TRBV1 is marked as a pseudogene. The CDR3 consists of 14 residues. CDR3 in amino acids: CTSSQEGLAGSQYF. In DNA, the CDR3 is TGCACCAGCAGCCAAGAGGGACTAGCGGGATCTCAGTATTTT.

The chain couples TRBV5-1 to TRBJ2-3; TRBD2 agrees at 10 bases. Germline V CDR1 and CDR2: SGHRS, YFSETQ. After removal of 2 bases from V and 0 bases from J, the junction contained 3 bases not matched to a gene. There are 16 residues in the CDR3. The CDR3 loop reads CASSFLAGGSTDTQYF. CDR3 DNA sequence: TGCGCCAGCAGCTTCTTAGCGGGAGGTAGCACAGATACGCAGTATTTT.

This clone was recorded a few times. The rearrangement links TRBV15 to TRBJ1-6; D perhaps matches TRBD1 (6 bases). This CDR3 region has 12 residues. V was trimmed by 0 bases and J by 17 bases, leaving 11 bases between them. CDR1 and CDR2 from the germline V gene are LNHNV and YYDKDF (reference sequence). The CDR3 DNA sequence: TGTGCCACCAGCAGAGATGGGGACACCATCCACTTT. This encodes CATSRDGDTIHF.

The chain is built from TRBV5-4 and TRBJ2-7; D uncertain. The germline gives CDR1 SGHNT, CDR2 YYREEE (reference sequence). There are 13 residues in the CDR3. Trimming left V 2 bases short and J 2 bases short, with 8 bases between. CDR3 DNA sequence: TGTGCCAGCAGCTTACCGGGTACCTACGAGCAGTACTTC. It specifies CASSLPGTYEQYF.

The genes are TRBV7-8 and TRBJ1-5; maybe TRBD1 (5 bases). CDR3 length: 15 residues. Germline CDR1 is SGHVS and CDR2 is FQNEAQ. Trimming took off 2 bases at V and 6 bases at J, with 14 bases between the two ends. The CDR3 region has the DNA TGTGCCAGCAGCTTATCTTGGGGGGTTCGTCAGCCCCAGCATTTT. Encoded protein: CASSLSWGVRQPQHF.

This chain links TRBV19 with TRBJ2-5; TRBD1 matches at 7 bases. Germline CDR1 LNHDA, CDR2 SQIVND (reference sequence). V lost 8 bases to trimming and J lost 1 base; unmatched junction nucleotides: 4. CDR3 length equals 13 residues. The CDR3 bases are TGTGCCAGTGCGAGGGGGCTCCAAGAGACCCAGTACTTC. Protein product: CASARGLQETQYF.

The chain's CDR3 is CASSQEGAYEQYF. CDR3 coding DNA: TGCGCCAGCAGCCAAGAAGGAGCCTACGAGCAGTACTTC. This chain links TRBV4-3 with TRBJ2-7, with D uncertain. The CDR3 is 13 amino acids. The germline V gene has CDR1 LGHNA and CDR2 YSLEER. Trimming left V 0 bases short and J 2 bases short, with 5 bases between.

The chain recombines TRBV27 with TRBJ1-1; 7 bases map to TRBD1. The CDR3 spans 14 residues. Unmatched junction bases numbered 7, after V lost 8 bases and J lost 1 base. Germline CDR1 and CDR2: MNHEY and SMNVEV (reference sequence). CDR3 protein: CASESRQGNTEAFF. The CDR3 DNA follows: TGTGCCAGCGAAAGTAGACAGGGGAACACTGAAGCTTTCTTT.